The following is a T cell receptor (beta chain) sequence with its context. Its cognate antigen is unknown. The sample originates from a study of OX40 agonist ivuxolimab in advanced cancers. The CDR3 runs to 15 residues. The V and J ends lost 3 bases and 2 bases, in that order; junction bases with no gene match: 3. Germline V gene data show CDR1 as SGHTA and CDR2 as FQGNSA. Study results and caveats: The specificity for antigen of the expanded peripheral T cells was not determined. At doses 0.1 to 3.0 mg/kg, CD4+ and CD8+ clones expanded. There were, on average, more expanded clones in CD8+ T cells than in CD4+.

Profiled with immunoSEQ multiplex PCR; TCRdb holds only in-frame clones, not every one. The table has tens of thousands of clones, approximately 86% seen once; the top ten hold about an eighth. Sequencing used CD4+ or CD8+ T cells sorted from blood, obtained in a trial of the OX40 agonist ivuxolimab. The sequence derives from an adult with an advanced solid tumor such as melanoma, head and neck, liver or kidney cancer. The chain couples TRBV7-2 to TRBJ1-4, with 7 bases aligning to TRBD1. The CDR3 DNA reads TGTGCCAGCAGCTTGACAGGGCTCACTAATGAAAAACTGTTTTTT. Translation gives CASSLTGLTNEKLFF.